This entry describes one T cell receptor beta chain. The antigen remains undetermined. The data are from a study of cytomegalovirus exposure and HLA in healthy donors. Findings and caveats of the study: A list of 150 to 200 TCR beta chains associated with cytomegalovirus was given. The TCR clusters that emerged in the first cohort tended, a later analysis found, to co-occur in the roughly 120 validation repertoires. Rare sequences made up most TCRs, while some public TCRs were found in many donors.

Clones were read by immunoSEQ multiplex PCR, and TCRdb kept only the in-frame ones, dropping some. The sample lists 250,000 to 300,000 clones; 70% to 90% were seen once. This CDR3 has 14 amino acids. The V and J ends lost 3 bases and 4 bases, in that order; junction bases with no gene match: 7. The V gene's germline CDR1 is GTSNPN and CDR2 SVGIG (reference sequence). Separation from the approximately 660-subject first cohort characterized the roughly 120-subject validation cohort, to which the donors belonged. The sequenced sample was PBMCs. The TCR originated in a woman aged 18-29 years in good health and CMV-seronegative. The rearrangement uses TRBV30 and TRBJ2-7, with 9 bases aligning to TRBD1. CDR3 DNA sequence: TGTGCCTGGAGCTCCGGGACAGGGATGTACGAGCAGTACTTC. Translating gives CAWSSGTGMYEQYF.